Following are 26 T cell receptor beta chains from one sample sequenced in a study of human T cells and chemical hapten exposure. Extraction yielded total RNA from whole blood (unfractionated). Each cDNA molecule in the library carried unique molecular identifiers. One entry per CDR3 protein results from TCRdb running MiXCR on the reads. The sample lists about 120,000 distinct CDR3 sequences; around 8.5% were seen once. Sequenced: whole blood. The receptors come from a human donor in good health. Some clones in this sample may be carry-over from other donors' samples.

V is TRBV19 and J is TRBJ2-7; the D gene is possibly TRBD1 (6 bases). In germline, CDR1 is LNHDA, CDR2 SQIVND (reference sequence). V shed 4 bases and J shed 0 bases, with 13 bases lying between them. There are 15 residues in the CDR3. The CDR3 DNA is TGTGCCAGTAGTAGCCAAGGACAGAGCTCCTACGAGCAGTACTTC. This translates into CASSSQGQSSYEQYF.

This clonotype was picked up many times. The rearrangement links TRBV7-2 to TRBJ1-1; D may be TRBD1 (5 bases). Trimming left V 5 bases short and J 4 bases short, with 14 bases between. CDR1 and CDR2 (germline): SGHTA, FQGNSA. This CDR3 has 14 amino acids. The CDR3 loop is CASSRGGLGTEAFF. CDR3 coding DNA: TGTGCCAGCAGCCGCGGGGGACTGGGCACTGAAGCTTTCTTT. Together with reference TRBV7-2 and TRBJ1-1, the CDR3 gives the full variable domain: GAGVSQSPSNKVTEKGKDVELRCDPISGHTALYWYRQSLGQGLEFLIYFQGNSAPDKSGLPSDRFSAERTGGSVSTLTIQRTQQEDSAVYLCASSRGGLGTEAFFGQGTRLTVV.

This clonotype was detected a few times. The rearrangement uses TRBV6-2 or TRBV6-3 and TRBJ2-1; D gene uncertain. The CDR3 is 15 amino acids. V was trimmed by 0 bases and J by 0 bases, leaving 6 bases between them. Germline assignment: CDR1 MNHEY and CDR2 SVGEGT. The CDR3 is CASSYSAYSYNEQFF. CDR3 sequence (DNA): TGTGCCAGCAGTTACTCGGCGTACTCCTACAATGAGCAGTTCTTC.

This clonotype was found a few times. This sequence joins TRBV5-1 and TRBJ2-2, with 9 bases fitting TRBD1. J was trimmed by 3 bases and V by 3 bases; bases with no gene match: 3. CDR3 length equals 15 residues. Germline assignment: CDR1 SGHRS and CDR2 YFSETQ. The DNA for the CDR3 is TGCGCCAGCAGCTCACAGGGGGCGCACACCGGGGAGCTGTTTTTT. It specifies CASSSQGAHTGELFF.

The V gene is TRBV10-3, the J gene TRBJ1-1; the D gene is possibly TRBD1 (5 bases). The V and J ends lost 3 bases and 4 bases respectively, with 15 bases between them. From germline, CDR1 is ENHRY and CDR2 SYGVKD. The CDR3 spans 15 residues. In DNA, the CDR3 is TGTGCCATCAGTGAAGGGGCCTCCGGGGGCACTGAAGCTTTCTTT. Protein sequence: CAISEGASGGTEAFF.

This clonotype occurred many times. The V and J genes are TRBV4-3 and TRBJ1-6; D gene uncertain. The length of the CDR3 is 15 residues. CDR1 LGHNA and CDR2 YSLEER come from the germline V gene. Deletions cut 0 bases from V and 6 bases from J, with 9 bases between. CDR3 DNA sequence: TGCGCCAGCAGCCAAGATGGGCGGATTAATTCACCCCTCCACTTT. Amino acids: CASSQDGRINSPLHF.

This clonotype has a handful of counts. The chain has TRBV3-1 and TRBJ1-2; D possibly corresponds to TRBD1 (5 bases). V was trimmed by 6 bases and J by 10 bases, leaving 21 bases between them. Germline V gene data show CDR1 as LGHDT and CDR2 as YNNKEL (reference sequence). The length of the CDR3 is 14 residues. The CDR3: CASSAGTNQGDYTF. The CDR3 DNA reads as TGTGCCAGCAGTGCCGGGACCAATCAGGGTGACTACACCTTC.

This chain uses TRBV10-3 with TRBJ2-2, with no clear D. The CDR3 covers 13 residues. Trimming took 5 bases from V and 4 from J, leaving 8 bases between them. Looked up from germline, CDR1 is ENHRY and CDR2 is SYGVKD. Written as DNA, the CDR3 is TGTGCCATCAGTAGGGTCAGCACCGGGGAGCTGTTTTTT. Its protein is CAISRVSTGELFF.

This clonotype was detected a few times. V gene TRBV20-1 combines with J gene TRBJ2-7; 10 nucleotides line up with TRBD1. The V and J ends lost 6 bases and 5 bases, in that order; junction bases with no gene match: 10. CDR1 is DFQATT and CDR2 is SNEGSKA in the germline V gene (reference sequence). This CDR3 region has 14 residues. DNA for the CDR3: TGCAGTGCGAGACAGGGGGCCTTAAGGGACGAGCAGTACTTC. It is translated as CSARQGALRDEQYF.

This clonotype was detected many times. The CDR3 DNA reads as TGTGCCAGCAGCCCTACAGGGAGTACTGAAGCTTTCTTT. Translated: CASSPTGSTEAFF. The chain is built from TRBV7-9 and TRBJ1-1, with TRBD1 as a possible D gene (6 bases). CDR1 and CDR2 (germline): SEHNR, FQNEAQ (reference sequence). This CDR3 comprises 13 residues. V was shortened by 5 bases and J by 5 bases, with 12 bases between the two germline ends.

This clonotype was counted a few times. The rearrangement joins TRBV19 to TRBJ1-1; D unclear. The CDR3 is 12 amino acids. CDR1 and CDR2 from the germline V gene are LNHDA and SQIVND (reference sequence). Trimming stripped 9 bases from V and 5 bases from J, with 13 bases between. In DNA form, the CDR3 reads TGTGCCAGCTTAAACTTGGGGACTGAAGCTTTCTTT. Translation: CASLNLGTEAFF.

The CDR3 loop is CSVEDPQGDSYNEQFF. The DNA of the CDR3 is TGCAGCGTTGAAGATCCCCAGGGGGACTCCTACAATGAGCAGTTCTTC. The rearrangement uses TRBV29-1 and TRBJ2-1; TRBD1 agrees at 7 bases. CDR1 and CDR2 from the germline V gene are SQVTM and ANQGSEA. Trimming took 0 bases from V and 0 from J; bases not matched to a gene: 5. CDR3 length equals 16 residues.

The V gene is TRBV4-1, the J gene TRBJ2-1; TRBD1 is a possible D gene (5 bases). V was pared by 6 bases and J by 5 bases, with 20 bases between. Germline values: CDR1 MGHRA, CDR2 YSYEKL. The CDR3 has 16 residues. This chain's CDR3 is CASRPHGQGIDNEQFF. The CDR3, as DNA: TGCGCCAGCAGGCCCCACGGTCAGGGAATAGACAATGAGCAGTTCTTC.

This clonotype has at least ten counts. The genes are TRBV4-1 and TRBJ1-1; TRBD1 is a possible D gene (5 bases). V dropped 3 bases and J dropped 4 bases, with 24 bases sitting between them. The CDR3 is 18 residues long. The germline CDR1 and CDR2 sequences are MGHRA and YSYEKL. The DNA for the CDR3 is TGCGCCAGCAGCCATGATGAGGGCGCGGCAGGGAGGAGCACTGAAGCTTTCTTT. The encoded protein is CASSHDEGAAGRSTEAFF.

This clonotype was counted a few times. The chain is built from TRBV29-1 and TRBJ2-3; D is perhaps TRBD2 (5 bases). The CDR3 totals 15 residues. CDR1 and CDR2 from the germline V gene are SQVTM and ANQGSEA. V was clipped by 3 bases and J by 2 bases, with 15 bases between them. The CDR3 is CSVDKLEEATDTQYF. For the CDR3, the DNA is TGCAGCGTTGATAAACTAGAGGAAGCCACAGATACGCAGTATTTT.

This clonotype was detected a few times. The J gene is TRBJ1-1, the V gene TRBV29-1, with D possibly being TRBD1 (6 bases). Germline CDR1 SQVTM, CDR2 ANQGSEA. Trimming removed 6 bases at V and 5 bases at J, with 13 bases between. The length of the CDR3 is 12 residues. Here the CDR3 DNA reads TGCAGCGTGAAGGGGGTAGGAACTGAAGCTTTCTTT. It codes for CSVKGVGTEAFF.

This chain links TRBV7-9 with TRBJ2-7; D remains ambiguous. CDR1 and CDR2 from the germline V gene are SEHNR and FQNEAQ (reference sequence). The CDR3 runs 12 residues. V was shortened by 1 base and J by 6 bases, with 7 bases between the two germline ends. The CDR3 coding sequence is TGTGCCAGCAGCTTAGGGCCGCGCGAGCAGTACTTC. Amino acid sequence: CASSLGPREQYF.

This clonotype was picked up many times. V and J are TRBV6-2 or TRBV6-3 and TRBJ1-1, with D maybe TRBD1 (6 bases). CDR1 is MNHEY, CDR2 SVGEGT, per germline. This CDR3 is built from 17 residues. V dropped 7 bases and J dropped 4 bases, with 25 bases sitting between them. Here the CDR3 DNA reads TGTGCCAGCATCGGACTAGGGGGACGGGGGGCGGCCACTGAAGCTTTCTTT. Translating gives CASIGLGGRGAATEAFF.

This clonotype was detected only a few times. The CDR3 sequence: CASSPTPGQATDTQYF. The DNA of the CDR3 is TGTGCCAGCAGCCCAACACCGGGACAGGCCACAGATACGCAGTATTTT. This chain joins TRBV7-9 and TRBJ2-3, with 8 bases matching TRBD1. The CDR3 is made up of 16 amino acids. The J segment lost 2 bases and the V segment lost 5 bases, leaving 9 bases of the junction unmatched. Germline-derived CDR1 and CDR2 are SEHNR and FQNEAQ (reference sequence).

The table lists this clonotype with many counts. V and J are TRBV6-1 and TRBJ1-6, with D possibly being TRBD1 (5 bases). The V and J ends lost 2 bases and 9 bases respectively, with 14 bases between them. The CDR3 runs to 15 residues. Germline assignment: CDR1 MNHNS and CDR2 SASEGT. CDR3 DNA: TGTGCCAGCAGTGAATCCGGCAGGGTATCTTCACCCCTCCACTTT. Translation gives CASSESGRVSSPLHF.

This clonotype was seen more than once but under ten times. The chain uses TRBV27 and TRBJ2-2, with 7 nucleotides matching TRBD1. The CDR3 covers 15 residues. Germline-derived CDR1 and CDR2 are MNHEY and SMNVEV (reference sequence). Trimming cost V 5 bases and J 4 bases; bases outside gene matches: 7. The CDR3 sequence is CASSRPGQITGELFF. In DNA, the CDR3 is TGTGCCAGCAGTAGACCGGGACAGATCACCGGGGAGCTGTTTTTT.

This clonotype has ten or more counts. This chain uses TRBV20-1 with TRBJ2-1, with 15 bases that match TRBD2. The CDR3 totals 18 residues. V trimming: 2 bases; J trimming: 5 bases; junction bases outside the gene matches: 10. Germline loops: CDR1 DFQATT, CDR2 SNEGSKA (reference sequence). DNA for the CDR3: TGCAGTGCTAGACTTCCAGGACTAGCGGGGGGGGCCCACAATGAGCAGTTCTTC. Protein sequence: CSARLPGLAGGAHNEQFF.

This clonotype has a handful of counts. This chain uses TRBV7-6 with TRBJ1-4; possibly TRBD1 for D (5 bases). Germline CDR1 reads SGHVS; CDR2 reads FNYEAQ. The germline V and J ends were trimmed by 4 bases and 6 bases, with 9 bases remaining between them. The CDR3 is made up of 13 amino acids. The chain's CDR3 is CASSWDPDEKLFF. DNA of the CDR3: TGTGCCAGCAGCTGGGACCCGGATGAAAAACTGTTTTTT.

J is TRBJ2-3 and V is TRBV2, with D unresolved. The CDR3 sequence is 15 residues long. Between the trimmed V and J ends, which lost 7 bases and 0 bases, there was a span of 14 bases. CDR1 and CDR2 from the germline V gene are SNHLY and FYNNEI. Written as DNA, the CDR3 is TGTGCCAGCATGAGCGACTCCATGAGCACAGATACGCAGTATTTT. Protein sequence: CASMSDSMSTDTQYF.

This chain connects TRBV20-1 to TRBJ2-2; D gene uncertain. The CDR3 has 15 amino acids. Germline lookup yields CDR1 DFQATT and CDR2 SNEGSKA (reference sequence). Deletions cut 6 bases from V and 0 bases from J, with 14 bases between. CDR3 sequence (DNA): TGCAGTGCCACGCCCAGCGAACCGAACACCGGGGAGCTGTTTTTT. It codes for CSATPSEPNTGELFF.

At least ten counts were recorded for this clonotype. The chain joins TRBV4-1 to TRBJ2-2; D call uncertain. CDR1 is MGHRA, CDR2 YSYEKL, per germline. The length of the CDR3 is 13 residues. V lost 4 bases and J 5 bases, leaving 8 bases between the germline ends. CDR3 nucleotides: TGCGCCAGCAGCCTCTATGAGACCGGGGAGCTGTTTTTT. Its protein product is CASSLYETGELFF.